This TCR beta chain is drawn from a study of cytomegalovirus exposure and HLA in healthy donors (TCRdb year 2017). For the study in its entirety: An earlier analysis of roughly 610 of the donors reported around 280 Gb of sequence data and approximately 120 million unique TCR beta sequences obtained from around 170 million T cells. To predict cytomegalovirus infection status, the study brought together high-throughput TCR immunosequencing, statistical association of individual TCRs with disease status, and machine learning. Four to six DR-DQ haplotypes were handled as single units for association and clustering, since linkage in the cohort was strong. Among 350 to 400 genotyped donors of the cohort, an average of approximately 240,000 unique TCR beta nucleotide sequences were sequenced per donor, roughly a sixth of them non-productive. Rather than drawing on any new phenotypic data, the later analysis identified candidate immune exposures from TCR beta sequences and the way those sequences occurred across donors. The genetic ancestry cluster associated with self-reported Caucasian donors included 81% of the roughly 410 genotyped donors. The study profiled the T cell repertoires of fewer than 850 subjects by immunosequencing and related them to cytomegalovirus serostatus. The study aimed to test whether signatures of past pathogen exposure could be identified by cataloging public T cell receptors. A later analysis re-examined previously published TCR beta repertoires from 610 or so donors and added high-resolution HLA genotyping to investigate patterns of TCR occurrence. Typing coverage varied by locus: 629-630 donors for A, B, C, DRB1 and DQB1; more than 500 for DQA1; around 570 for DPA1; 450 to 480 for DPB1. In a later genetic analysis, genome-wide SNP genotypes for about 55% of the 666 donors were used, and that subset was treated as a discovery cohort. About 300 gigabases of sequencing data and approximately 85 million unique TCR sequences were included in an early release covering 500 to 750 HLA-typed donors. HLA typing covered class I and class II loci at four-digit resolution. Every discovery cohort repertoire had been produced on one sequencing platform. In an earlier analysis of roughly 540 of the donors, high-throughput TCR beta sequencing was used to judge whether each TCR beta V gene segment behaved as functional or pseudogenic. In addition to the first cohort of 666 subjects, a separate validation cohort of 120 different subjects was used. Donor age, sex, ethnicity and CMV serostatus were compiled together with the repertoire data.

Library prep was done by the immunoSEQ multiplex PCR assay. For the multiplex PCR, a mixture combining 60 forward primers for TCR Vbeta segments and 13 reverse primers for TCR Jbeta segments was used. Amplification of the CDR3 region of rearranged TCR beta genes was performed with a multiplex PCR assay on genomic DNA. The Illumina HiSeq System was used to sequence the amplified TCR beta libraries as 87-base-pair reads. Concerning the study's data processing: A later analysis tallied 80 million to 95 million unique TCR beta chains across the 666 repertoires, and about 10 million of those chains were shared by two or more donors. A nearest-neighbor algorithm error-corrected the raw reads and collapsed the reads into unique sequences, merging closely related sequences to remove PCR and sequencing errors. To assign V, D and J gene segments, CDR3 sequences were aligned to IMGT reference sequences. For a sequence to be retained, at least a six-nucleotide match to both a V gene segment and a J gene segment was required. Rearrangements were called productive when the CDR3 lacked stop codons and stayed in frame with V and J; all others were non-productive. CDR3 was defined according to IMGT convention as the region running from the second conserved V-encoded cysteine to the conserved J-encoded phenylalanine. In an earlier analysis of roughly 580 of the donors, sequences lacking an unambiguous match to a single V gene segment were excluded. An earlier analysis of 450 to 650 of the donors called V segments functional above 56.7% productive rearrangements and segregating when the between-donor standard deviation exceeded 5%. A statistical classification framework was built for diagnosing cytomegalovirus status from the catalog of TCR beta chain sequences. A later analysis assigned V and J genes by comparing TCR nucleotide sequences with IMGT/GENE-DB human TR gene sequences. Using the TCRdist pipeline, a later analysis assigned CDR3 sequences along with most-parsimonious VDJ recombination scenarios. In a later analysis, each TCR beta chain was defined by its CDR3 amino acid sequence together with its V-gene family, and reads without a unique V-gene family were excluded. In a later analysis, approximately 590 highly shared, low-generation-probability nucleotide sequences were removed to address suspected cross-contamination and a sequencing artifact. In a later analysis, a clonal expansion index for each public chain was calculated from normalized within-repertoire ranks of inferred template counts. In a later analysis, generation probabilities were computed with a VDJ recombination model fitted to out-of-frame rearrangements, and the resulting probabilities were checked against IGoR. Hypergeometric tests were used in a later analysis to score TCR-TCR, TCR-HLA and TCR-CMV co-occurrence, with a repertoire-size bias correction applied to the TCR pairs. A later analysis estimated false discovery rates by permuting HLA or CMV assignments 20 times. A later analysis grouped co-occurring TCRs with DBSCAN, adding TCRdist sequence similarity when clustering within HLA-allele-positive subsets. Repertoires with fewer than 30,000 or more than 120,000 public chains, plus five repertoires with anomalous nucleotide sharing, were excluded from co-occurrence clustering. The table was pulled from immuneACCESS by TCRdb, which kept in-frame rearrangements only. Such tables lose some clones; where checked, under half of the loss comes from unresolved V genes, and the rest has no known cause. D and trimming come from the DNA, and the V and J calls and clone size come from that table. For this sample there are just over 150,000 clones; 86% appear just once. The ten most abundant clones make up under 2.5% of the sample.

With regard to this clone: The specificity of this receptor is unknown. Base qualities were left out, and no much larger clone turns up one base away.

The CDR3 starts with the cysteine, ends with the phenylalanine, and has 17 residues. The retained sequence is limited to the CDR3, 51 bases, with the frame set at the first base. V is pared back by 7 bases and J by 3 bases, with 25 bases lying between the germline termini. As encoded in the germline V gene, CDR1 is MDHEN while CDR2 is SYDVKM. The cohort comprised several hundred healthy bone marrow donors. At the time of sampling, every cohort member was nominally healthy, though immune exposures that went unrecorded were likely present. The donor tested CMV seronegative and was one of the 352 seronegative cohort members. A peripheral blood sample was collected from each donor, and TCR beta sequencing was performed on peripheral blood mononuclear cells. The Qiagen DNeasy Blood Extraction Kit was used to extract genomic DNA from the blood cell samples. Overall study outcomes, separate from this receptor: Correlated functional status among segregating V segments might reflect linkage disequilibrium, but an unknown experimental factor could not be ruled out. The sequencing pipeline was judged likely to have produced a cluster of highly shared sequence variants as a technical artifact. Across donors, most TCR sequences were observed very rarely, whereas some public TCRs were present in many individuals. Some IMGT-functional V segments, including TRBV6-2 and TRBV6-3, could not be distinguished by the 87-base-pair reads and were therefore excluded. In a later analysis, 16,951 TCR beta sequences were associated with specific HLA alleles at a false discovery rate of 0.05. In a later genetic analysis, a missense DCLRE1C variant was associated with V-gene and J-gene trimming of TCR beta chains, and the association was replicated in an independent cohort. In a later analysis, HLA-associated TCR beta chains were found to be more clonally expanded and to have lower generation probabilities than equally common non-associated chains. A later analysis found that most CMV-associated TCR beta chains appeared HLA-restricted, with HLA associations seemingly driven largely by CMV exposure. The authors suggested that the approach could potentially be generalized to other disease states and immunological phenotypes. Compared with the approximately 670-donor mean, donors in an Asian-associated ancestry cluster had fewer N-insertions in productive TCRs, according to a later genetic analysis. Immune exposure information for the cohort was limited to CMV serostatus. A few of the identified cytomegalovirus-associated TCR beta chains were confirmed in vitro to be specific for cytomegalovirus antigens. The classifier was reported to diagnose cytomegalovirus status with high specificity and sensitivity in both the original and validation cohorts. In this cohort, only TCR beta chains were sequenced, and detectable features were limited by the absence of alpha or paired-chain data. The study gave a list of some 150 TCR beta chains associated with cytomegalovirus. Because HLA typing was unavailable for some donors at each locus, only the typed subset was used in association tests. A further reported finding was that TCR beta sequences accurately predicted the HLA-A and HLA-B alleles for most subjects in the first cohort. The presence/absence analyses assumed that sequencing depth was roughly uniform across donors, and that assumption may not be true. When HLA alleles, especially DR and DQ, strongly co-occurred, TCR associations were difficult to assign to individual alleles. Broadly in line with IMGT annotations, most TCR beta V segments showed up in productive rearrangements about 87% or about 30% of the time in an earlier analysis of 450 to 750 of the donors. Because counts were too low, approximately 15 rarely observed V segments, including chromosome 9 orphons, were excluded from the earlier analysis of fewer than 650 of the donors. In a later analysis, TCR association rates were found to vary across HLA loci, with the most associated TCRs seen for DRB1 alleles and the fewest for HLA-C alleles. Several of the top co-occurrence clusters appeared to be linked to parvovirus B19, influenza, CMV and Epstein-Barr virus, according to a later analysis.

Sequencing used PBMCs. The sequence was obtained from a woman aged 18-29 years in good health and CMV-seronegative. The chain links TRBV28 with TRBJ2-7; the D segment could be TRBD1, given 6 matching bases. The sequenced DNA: TGTGCCAGCAATCCCCCCCACAGGGAAGTATTAATCTACGAGCAGTACTTC. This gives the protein CASNPPHREVLIYEQYF. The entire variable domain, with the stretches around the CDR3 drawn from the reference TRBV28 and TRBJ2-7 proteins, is DVKVTQSSRYLVKRTGEKVFLECVQDMDHENMFWYRQDPGLGLRLIYFSYDVKMKEKGDIPEGYSVSREKKERFSLILESASTNQTSMYLCASNPPHREVLIYEQYFGPGTRLTVT.